This TCR beta chain stems from a study of blood T cell repertoires in COVID-19. Only in-frame clones appear in the TCRdb table, and some are missing; sequencing was by immunoSEQ multiplex PCR. This table holds roughly 190,000 clones, over 75% found once. Source material: peripheral blood. The origin of this receptor is a man between 45 and 60 years old with acute or convalescent COVID-19.

In nucleotides, the CDR3 is TGTGCCAGCAGTGAAGAGCCCACAGGGATTAGCAATCAGCCCCAGCATTTT. Encoded protein: CASSEEPTGISNQPQHF. The chain couples TRBV2 to TRBJ1-5; D possibly corresponds to TRBD1 (6 bases). The CDR3 has 17 residues. Trimming left V 1 base short and J 0 bases short, with 13 bases between. Germline-derived CDR1 and CDR2 are SNHLY and FYNNEI.